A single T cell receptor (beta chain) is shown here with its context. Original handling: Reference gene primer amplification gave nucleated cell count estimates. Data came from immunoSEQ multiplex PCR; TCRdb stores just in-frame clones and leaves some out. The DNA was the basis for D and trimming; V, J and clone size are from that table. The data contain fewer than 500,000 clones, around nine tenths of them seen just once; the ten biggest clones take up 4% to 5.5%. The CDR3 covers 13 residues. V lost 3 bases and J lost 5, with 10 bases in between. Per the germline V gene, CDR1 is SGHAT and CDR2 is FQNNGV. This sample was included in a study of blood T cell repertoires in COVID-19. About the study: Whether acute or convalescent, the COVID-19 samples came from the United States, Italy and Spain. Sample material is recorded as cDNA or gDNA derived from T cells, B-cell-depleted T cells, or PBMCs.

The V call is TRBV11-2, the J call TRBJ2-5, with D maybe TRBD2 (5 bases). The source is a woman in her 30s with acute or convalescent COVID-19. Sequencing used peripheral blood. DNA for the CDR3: TGTGCCAGCAGCTTTTCTAGAGGGGAGACCCAGTACTTC. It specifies CASSFSRGETQYF.